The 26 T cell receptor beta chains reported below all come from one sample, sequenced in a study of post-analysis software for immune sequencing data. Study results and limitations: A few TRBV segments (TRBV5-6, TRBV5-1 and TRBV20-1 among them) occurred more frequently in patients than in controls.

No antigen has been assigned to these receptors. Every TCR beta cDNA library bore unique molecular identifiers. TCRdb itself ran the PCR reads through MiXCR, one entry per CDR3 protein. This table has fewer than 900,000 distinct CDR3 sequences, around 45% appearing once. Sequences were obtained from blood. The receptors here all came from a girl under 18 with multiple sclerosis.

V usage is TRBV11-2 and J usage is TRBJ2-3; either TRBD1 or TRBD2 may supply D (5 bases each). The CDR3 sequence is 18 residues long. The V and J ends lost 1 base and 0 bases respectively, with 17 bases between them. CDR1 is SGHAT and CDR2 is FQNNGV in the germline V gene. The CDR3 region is CASSLGGLAIASTDTQYF. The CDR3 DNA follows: TGTGCCAGCAGCTTAGGGGGCCTAGCCATAGCAAGCACAGATACGCAGTATTTT.

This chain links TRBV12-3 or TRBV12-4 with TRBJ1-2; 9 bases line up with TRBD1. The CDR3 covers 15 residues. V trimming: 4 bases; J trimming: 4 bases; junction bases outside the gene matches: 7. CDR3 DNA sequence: TGTGCCAGCAGTTATTTGGGACAGGGCCTCTATGGCTACACCTTC. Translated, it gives CASSYLGQGLYGYTF.

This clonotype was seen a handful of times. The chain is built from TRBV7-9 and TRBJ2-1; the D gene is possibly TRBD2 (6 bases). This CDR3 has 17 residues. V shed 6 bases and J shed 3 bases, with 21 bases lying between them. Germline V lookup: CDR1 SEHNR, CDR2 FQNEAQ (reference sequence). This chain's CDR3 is CASSPKTGRDSYNEQFF. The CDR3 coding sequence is TGTGCCAGCAGTCCGAAAACCGGGAGAGATAGCTACAATGAGCAGTTCTTC. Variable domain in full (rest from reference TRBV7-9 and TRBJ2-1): DTGVSQNPRHKITKRGQNVTFRCDPISEHNRLYWYRQTLGQGPEFLTYFQNEAQLEKSRLLSDRFSAERPKGSFSTLEIQRTEQGDSAMYLCASSPKTGRDSYNEQFFGPGTRLTVL.

CDR3 sequence: CSAIKDNYGYTF. CDR3 DNA: TGCAGTGCTATTAAGGATAACTATGGCTACACCTTC. This chain joins TRBV20-1 and TRBJ1-2, with D hard to call. V was cut by 4 bases and J by 1 base, with 7 bases left in between. The germline V gene encodes CDR1 DFQATT and CDR2 SNEGSKA (reference sequence). The CDR3 length is 12 residues.

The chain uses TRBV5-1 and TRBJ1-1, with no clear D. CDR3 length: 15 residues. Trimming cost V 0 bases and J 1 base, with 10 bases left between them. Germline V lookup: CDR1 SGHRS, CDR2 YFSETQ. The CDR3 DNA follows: TGCGCCAGCAGCTTGGGTGTAGGGAGGAACACTGAAGCTTTCTTT. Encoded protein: CASSLGVGRNTEAFF.

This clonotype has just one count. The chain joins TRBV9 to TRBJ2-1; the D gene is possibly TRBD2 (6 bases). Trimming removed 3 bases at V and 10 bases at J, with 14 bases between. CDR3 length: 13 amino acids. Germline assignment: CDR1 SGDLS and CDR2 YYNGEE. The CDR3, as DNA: TGTGCCAGCAGCGCAGCACTAGCTCGCGAGCAGTTCTTC. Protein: CASSAALAREQFF.

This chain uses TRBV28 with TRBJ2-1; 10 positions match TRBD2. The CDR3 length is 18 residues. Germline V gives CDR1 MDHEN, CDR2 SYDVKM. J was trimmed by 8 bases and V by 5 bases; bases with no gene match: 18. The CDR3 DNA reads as TGTGCCAGCAGTCTTGGGGATCCACTAGCGGGGAGGGGTTATGAGCAGTTCTTC. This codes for CASSLGDPLAGRGYEQFF.

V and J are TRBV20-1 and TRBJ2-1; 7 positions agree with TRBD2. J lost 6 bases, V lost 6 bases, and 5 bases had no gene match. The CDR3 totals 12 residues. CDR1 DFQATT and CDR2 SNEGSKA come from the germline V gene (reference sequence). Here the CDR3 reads CSAAGVLNEQFF. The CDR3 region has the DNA TGCAGTGCGGCGGGGGTACTCAATGAGCAGTTCTTC.

The CDR3: CASSPGGSANTEAFF. The CDR3 DNA reads as TGCGCCAGCAGCCCTGGGGGGTCCGCGAACACTGAAGCTTTCTTT. The rearrangement links TRBV5-1 to TRBJ1-1; a weak D match, TRBD1 (5 bases). The CDR3 is 15 amino acids. Germline V gene data show CDR1 as SGHRS and CDR2 as YFSETQ. The V end lost 4 bases, the J end lost 1 base, and 14 bases lay between the germline ends.

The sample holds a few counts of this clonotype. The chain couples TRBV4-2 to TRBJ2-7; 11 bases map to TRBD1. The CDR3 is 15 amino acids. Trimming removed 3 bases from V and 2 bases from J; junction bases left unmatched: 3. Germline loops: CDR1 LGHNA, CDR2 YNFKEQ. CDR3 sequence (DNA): TGTGCCAGCAGCCACGGACAGGGGGCTACCTACGAGCAGTACTTC. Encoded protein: CASSHGQGATYEQYF.

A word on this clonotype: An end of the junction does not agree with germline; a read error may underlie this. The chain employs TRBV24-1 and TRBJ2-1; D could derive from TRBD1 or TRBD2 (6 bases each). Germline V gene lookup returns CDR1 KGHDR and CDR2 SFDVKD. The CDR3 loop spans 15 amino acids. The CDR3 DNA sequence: TGTGCCACCAGTGATTTCAAGAGGAGGGACAATGGGCAGTTCTTC. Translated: CATSDFKRRDNGQFF.

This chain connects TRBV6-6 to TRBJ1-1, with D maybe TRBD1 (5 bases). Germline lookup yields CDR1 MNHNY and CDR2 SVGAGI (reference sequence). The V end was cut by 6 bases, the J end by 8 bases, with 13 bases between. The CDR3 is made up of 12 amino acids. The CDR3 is CASRSSGTEAFF. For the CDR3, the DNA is TGTGCCAGCAGATCCTCGGGGACCGAAGCTTTCTTT.

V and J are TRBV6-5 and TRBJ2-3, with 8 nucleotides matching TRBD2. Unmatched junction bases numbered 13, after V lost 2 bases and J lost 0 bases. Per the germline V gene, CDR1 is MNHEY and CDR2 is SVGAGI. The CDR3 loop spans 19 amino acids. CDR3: CASSYLQTGGPSSTDTQYF. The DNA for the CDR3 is TGTGCCAGCAGTTACCTCCAGACGGGAGGGCCCTCAAGCACAGATACGCAGTATTTT.

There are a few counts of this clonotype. The CDR3 loop reads CAWGGDGLNEKLFF. The DNA for the CDR3 is TGTGCCTGGGGAGGGGACGGACTAAATGAAAAACTGTTTTTT. The chain carries TRBV30 and TRBJ1-4, with a weak D call TRBD1 (5 bases). CDR1 is GTSNPN, CDR2 SVGIG, per germline (reference sequence). The CDR3 spans 14 residues. The V and J ends lost 5 bases and 5 bases respectively, with 15 bases between them. Using reference TRBV30 and TRBJ1-4 for the parts outside the CDR3, the full variable domain is SQTIHQWPATLVQPVGSPLSLECTVEGTSNPNLYWYRQAAGRGLQLLFYSVGIGQISSEVPQNLSASRPQDRQFILSSKKLLLSDSGFYLCAWGGDGLNEKLFFGSGTQLSVL.

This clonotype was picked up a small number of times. The CDR3 reads CSARDGTNYEQYF. The CDR3 nucleotides read TGCAGTGCTAGAGATGGTACAAATTACGAGCAGTACTTC. The chain uses TRBV20-1 and TRBJ2-7; D gene uncertain. Per the germline V gene, CDR1 is DFQATT and CDR2 is SNEGSKA (reference sequence). Deletions cut 0 bases from V and 4 bases from J, with 10 bases between. The CDR3 is 13 residues long.

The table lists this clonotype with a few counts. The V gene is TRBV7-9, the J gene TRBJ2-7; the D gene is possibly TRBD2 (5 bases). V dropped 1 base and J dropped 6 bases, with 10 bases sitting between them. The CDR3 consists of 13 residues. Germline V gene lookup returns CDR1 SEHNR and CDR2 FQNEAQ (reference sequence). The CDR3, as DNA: TGTGCCAGCAGCTTAGTGGAGGTATCCGAGCAGTACTTC. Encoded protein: CASSLVEVSEQYF.

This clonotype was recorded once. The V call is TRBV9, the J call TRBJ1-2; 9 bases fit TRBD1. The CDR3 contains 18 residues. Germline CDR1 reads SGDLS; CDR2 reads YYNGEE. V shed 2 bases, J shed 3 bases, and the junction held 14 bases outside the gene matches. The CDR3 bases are TGTGCCAGCAGCGTTTCCGGGACAGGACAGGGGATTTACTATGGCTACACCTTC. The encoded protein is CASSVSGTGQGIYYGYTF.

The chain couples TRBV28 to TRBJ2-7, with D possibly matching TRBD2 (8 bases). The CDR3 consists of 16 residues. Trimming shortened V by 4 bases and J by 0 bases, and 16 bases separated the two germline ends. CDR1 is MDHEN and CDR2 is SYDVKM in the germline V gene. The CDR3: CASSSGGGQSSYEQYF. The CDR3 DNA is TGTGCCAGCAGTTCCGGGGGGGGACAGAGCTCCTACGAGCAGTACTTC.

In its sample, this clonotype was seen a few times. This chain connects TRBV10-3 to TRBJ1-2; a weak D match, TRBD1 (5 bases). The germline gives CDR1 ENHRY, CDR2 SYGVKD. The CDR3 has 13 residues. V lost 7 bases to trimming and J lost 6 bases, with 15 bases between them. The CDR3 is CAITRDRRDGYTF. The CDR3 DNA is TGTGCCATCACCCGGGACCGACGGGATGGCTACACCTTC.

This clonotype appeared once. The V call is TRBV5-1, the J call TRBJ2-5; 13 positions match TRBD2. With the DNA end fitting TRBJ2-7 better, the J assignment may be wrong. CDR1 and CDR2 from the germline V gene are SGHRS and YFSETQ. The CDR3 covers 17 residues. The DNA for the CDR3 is TGCGCCAGCAGCGCCAAACCGGGACTAGCGGGACTATACGAGCAGTACTTC. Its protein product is CASSAKPGLAGLYEQYF.

As DNA, the CDR3 is TGCAGCGTTGATGGACTAGCGGGAACTTACGAGCAGTACTTC. Translation gives CSVDGLAGTYEQYF. The rearrangement links TRBV29-1 to TRBJ2-7; TRBD2 matches 12 bases. This CDR3 has 14 residues. Germline-derived CDR1 and CDR2 are SQVTM and ANQGSEA. Losses at the gene ends were 3 bases for V and 4 bases for J; bases not matched to a gene: 4.

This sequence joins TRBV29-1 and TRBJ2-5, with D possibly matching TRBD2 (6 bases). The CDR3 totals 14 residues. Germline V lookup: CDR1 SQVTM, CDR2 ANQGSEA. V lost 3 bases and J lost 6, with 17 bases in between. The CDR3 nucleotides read TGCAGCGTTGAGGACTCCACTAGCTTGAAGACCCAGTACTTC. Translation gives CSVEDSTSLKTQYF.

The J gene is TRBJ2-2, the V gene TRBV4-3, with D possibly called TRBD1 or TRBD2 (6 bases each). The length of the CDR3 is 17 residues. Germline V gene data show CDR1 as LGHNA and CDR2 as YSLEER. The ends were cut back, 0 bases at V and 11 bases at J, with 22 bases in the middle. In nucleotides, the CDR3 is TGCGCCAGCAGCCAAGAAGCGGCCCGGCCGGGGGCGAGAGAGCTGTTTTTT. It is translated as CASSQEAARPGARELFF.

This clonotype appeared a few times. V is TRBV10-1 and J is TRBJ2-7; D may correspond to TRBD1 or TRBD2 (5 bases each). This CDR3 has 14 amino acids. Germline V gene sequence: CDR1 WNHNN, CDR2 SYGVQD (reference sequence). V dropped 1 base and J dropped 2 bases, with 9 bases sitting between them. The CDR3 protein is CASSEYGAAYEQYF. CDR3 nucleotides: TGCGCCAGCAGTGAGTACGGGGCAGCCTACGAGCAGTACTTC.

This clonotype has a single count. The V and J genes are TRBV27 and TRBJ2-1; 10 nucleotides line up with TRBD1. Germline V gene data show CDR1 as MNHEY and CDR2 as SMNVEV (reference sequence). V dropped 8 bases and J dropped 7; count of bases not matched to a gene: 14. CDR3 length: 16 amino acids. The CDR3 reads CASCGLTGTGVNEQFF. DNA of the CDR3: TGTGCCAGCTGCGGGTTGACCGGGACAGGGGTTAATGAGCAGTTCTTC.

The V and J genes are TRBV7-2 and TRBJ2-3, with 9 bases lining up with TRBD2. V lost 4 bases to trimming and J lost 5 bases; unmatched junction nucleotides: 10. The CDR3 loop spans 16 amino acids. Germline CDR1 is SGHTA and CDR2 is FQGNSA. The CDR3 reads CASSSRGAGGRDTQYF. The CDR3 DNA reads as TGTGCCAGCAGCTCCCGTGGGGCGGGAGGGCGAGATACGCAGTATTTT.